The sequence of this TCR beta chain was determined in a study of blood T cell repertoires in COVID-19. Across the whole study: Samples of COVID-19 (acute and convalescent) were obtained from the United States, Italy and Spain. T cells, B-cell-depleted T cells, or PBMCs provided the cDNA or gDNA that served as material.

The CDR3 is 12 residues long. In germline, CDR1 is SGHAT, CDR2 FQDESV (reference sequence). Deletions cut 8 bases from V and 5 bases from J, with 7 bases between. As originally analysed: Using reference gene primer amplification, nucleated cell counts were estimated. Method: immunoSEQ multiplex PCR; TCRdb's copy keeps in-frame clones and lacks some. The V and J calls and clone size were taken over from that table, and D and trimming were inferred from the DNA. The repertoire holds over 60,000 clones, with 82% as singletons. The chain has TRBV11-1 and TRBJ1-6; TRBD1 is a possible D gene (6 bases). The TCR was taken from a human donor in a cohort sampled during active COVID-19. Source material: peripheral blood. The CDR3 DNA is TGTGCCAGCCGGGACAATAATTCACCCCTCCACTTT. Translated, it gives CASRDNNSPLHF. Full variable domain (outside the CDR3, taken from reference TRBV11-1 and TRBJ1-6): EAEVAQSPRYKITEKSQAVAFWCDPISGHATLYWYRQILGQGPELLVQFQDESVVDDSQLPKDRFSAERLKGVDSTLKIQPAELGDSAMYLCASRDNNSPLHFGNGTRLTVT.